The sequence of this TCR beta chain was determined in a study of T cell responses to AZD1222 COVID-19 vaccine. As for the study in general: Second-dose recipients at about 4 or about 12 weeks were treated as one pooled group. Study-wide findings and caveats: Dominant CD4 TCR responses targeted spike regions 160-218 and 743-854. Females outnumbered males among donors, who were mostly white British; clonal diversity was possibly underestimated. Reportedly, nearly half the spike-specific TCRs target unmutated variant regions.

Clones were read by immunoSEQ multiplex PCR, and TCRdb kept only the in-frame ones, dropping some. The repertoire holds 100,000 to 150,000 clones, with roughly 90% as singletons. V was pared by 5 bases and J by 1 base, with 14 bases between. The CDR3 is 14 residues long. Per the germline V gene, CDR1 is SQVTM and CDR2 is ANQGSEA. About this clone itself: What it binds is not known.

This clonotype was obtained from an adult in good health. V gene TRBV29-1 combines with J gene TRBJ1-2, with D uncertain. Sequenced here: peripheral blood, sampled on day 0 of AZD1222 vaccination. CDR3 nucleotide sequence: TGCAGCGTTTCTCCCTGGGAGGATAACTATGGCTACACCTTC. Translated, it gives CSVSPWEDNYGYTF.